This is a list of T cell receptor beta chains from one sample in a study of shared clonotypes between healthy human individuals. Using immunoSEQ multiplex PCR, the repertoire was profiled, and TCRdb retains in-frame clones only, with some absent. This sample has about 2,500,000 clones, with around 94% found just once. The specimen was naive CD4+ T cells sorted from blood. The receptors here all came from a man in his late teens or twenties in good health. Each CDR3 is given with its conserved first and last residue. D genes are given only for firm matches. A clone size is listed for some rows: how often the clone was seen (once, few, many), or a class if it is expanded.

J gene: TRBJ2-7
V gene: TRBV6-1
D gene: TRBD1
clone size: .
CDR3 DNA: TGTGCCAGCAGACAGGGGGACGCATCCTACGAGCAGTACTTC
CDR3 protein: CASRQGDASYEQYF

J gene: TRBJ1-2
V gene: TRBV5-4
D gene: .
clone size: .
CDR3 DNA: TGTGCCAGCAGCTTAGGGCAGGGACTTTCCTATGGCTACACCTTC
CDR3 protein: CASSLGQGLSYGYTF

J gene: TRBJ2-4
V gene: TRBV7-9
D gene: .
clone size: .
CDR3 DNA: TGTGCCAGCAGCTTAGGAGCAGGGGAGTTGGCCAAAAACATTCAGTACTTC
CDR3 protein: CASSLGAGELAKNIQYF

J gene: TRBJ1-1
V gene: TRBV6-5
D gene: TRBD1
clone size: once
CDR3 DNA: TGTGCCAGCAGCCTACAGGGGGCGTGGGGCACTGAAGCTTTCTTT
CDR3 protein: CASSLQGAWGTEAFF

J gene: TRBJ1-2
V gene: TRBV9
D gene: .
clone size: .
CDR3 DNA: TGTGCCAGCAGCGCCCTCTCTGAGGGGGGGAACTATGGCTACACCTTC
CDR3 protein: CASSALSEGGNYGYTF

J gene: TRBJ2-3
V gene: TRBV30
D gene: .
clone size: .
CDR3 DNA: TGTGCCTGGACGGGGACCACAGATACGCAGTATTTT
CDR3 protein: CAWTGTTDTQYF

J gene: TRBJ2-7
V gene: TRBV9
D gene: TRBD2
clone size: .
CDR3 DNA: TGTGCCAGCAGCGTCGGGGGGGAAAGGGACGAGCAGTACTTC
CDR3 protein: CASSVGGERDEQYF

J gene: TRBJ2-7
V gene: TRBV6-1
D gene: .
clone size: .
CDR3 DNA: TGTGCCAGCAGTGAAATGAACGCCGGCTCCTACGAGCAGTACTTC
CDR3 protein: CASSEMNAGSYEQYF

J gene: TRBJ2-2
V gene: TRBV23-1
D gene: TRBD2
clone size: .
CDR3 DNA: TGCGCCAGCAGTCAAAGGTCGGGAGGGCATACCGGGGAGCTGTTTTTT
CDR3 protein: CASSQRSGGHTGELFF

J gene: TRBJ1-4
V gene: TRBV6-5
D gene: .
clone size: .
CDR3 DNA: TGTGCCAGCAGCTCGCAGGGAATTCAGAATGAAAAACTGTTTTTT
CDR3 protein: CASSSQGIQNEKLFF

J gene: TRBJ2-4
V gene: TRBV6-5
D gene: TRBD1
clone size: .
CDR3 DNA: TGTGCCAGCAGCAGACAGGGGGCGGAAAACATTCAGTACTTC
CDR3 protein: CASSRQGAENIQYF

J gene: TRBJ2-4
V gene: TRBV5-1
D gene: TRBD2
clone size: .
CDR3 DNA: TGCGCCAGCAGCCCCAGCGGGGGGGCTGGAAACATTCAGTACTTC
CDR3 protein: CASSPSGGAGNIQYF

J gene: TRBJ1-3
V gene: TRBV19
D gene: .
clone size: once
CDR3 DNA: TGTGCCAGTAGTATAGATCTAAACAGGGCTGGAAACACCATATATTTT
CDR3 protein: CASSIDLNRAGNTIYF

J gene: TRBJ2-3
V gene: TRBV6-6
D gene: .
clone size: .
CDR3 DNA: TGTGCCAGCAGTTACTCCCACCGCGTCGGCACAGATACGCAGTATTTT
CDR3 protein: CASSYSHRVGTDTQYF

J gene: TRBJ1-1
V gene: TRBV2
D gene: .
clone size: few
CDR3 DNA: TGTGCCAGCCGCCCTGAGGTTGGGGCTTTCTTT
CDR3 protein: CASRPEVGAFF

J gene: TRBJ2-7
V gene: TRBV2
D gene: .
clone size: .
CDR3 DNA: TGTGCCAGCAGTGGGGAGACCGAATGGAAGTACTTC
CDR3 protein: CASSGETEWKYF

J gene: TRBJ2-1
V gene: TRBV5-1
D gene: TRBD2
clone size: .
CDR3 DNA: TGCGCCAGCAGCTTGAGACTAGCGGGAGACTACAATGAGCAGTTCTTC
CDR3 protein: CASSLRLAGDYNEQFF

J gene: TRBJ1-2
V gene: TRBV28
D gene: TRBD1
clone size: .
CDR3 DNA: TGTGCCAGCAGTTTATCTTCACCGGGACAGGGAAATGGCTACACCTTC
CDR3 protein: CASSLSSPGQGNGYTF

J gene: TRBJ2-2
V gene: TRBV7-2
D gene: .
clone size: .
CDR3 DNA: TGTGCCAGCAGCTTAGGATTCGGCACCGGGGAGCTGTTTTTT
CDR3 protein: CASSLGFGTGELFF

J gene: TRBJ1-1
V gene: TRBV10-3
D gene: .
clone size: .
CDR3 DNA: TGTGCCATCAGTGGAGGCCTTGAAGCTTTCTTT
CDR3 protein: CAISGGLEAFF

J gene: TRBJ2-5
V gene: TRBV7-9
D gene: TRBD2
clone size: once
CDR3 DNA: TGTGCCAGCAGCCGTACTAGCGGGGGCGGAGAGACCCAGTACTTC
CDR3 protein: CASSRTSGGGETQYF

J gene: TRBJ2-5
V gene: TRBV5-6
D gene: .
clone size: .
CDR3 DNA: TGTGCCAGCAGCTCGACCGAGACCCAGTACTTC
CDR3 protein: CASSSTETQYF

J gene: TRBJ1-6
V gene: TRBV4-1
D gene: .
clone size: .
CDR3 DNA: TGCGCCAGCAGCGGGGGCTATCCCTATAATTCACCCCTCCACTTT
CDR3 protein: CASSGGYPYNSPLHF

J gene: TRBJ2-3
V gene: TRBV5-4
D gene: .
clone size: .
CDR3 DNA: TGTGCCAGCAGCTTGTGGGAAGATACGCAGTATTTT
CDR3 protein: CASSLWEDTQYF

J gene: TRBJ1-3
V gene: TRBV18
D gene: .
clone size: .
CDR3 DNA: TGTGCCAGCTCACCAGGGCCTGAAAACACCATATATTTT
CDR3 protein: CASSPGPENTIYF

J gene: TRBJ2-7
V gene: TRBV7-2
D gene: TRBD2
clone size: once
CDR3 DNA: TGTGCCAGCAGCAGACTAGCGAGCTCTTCCTACGAGCAGTACTTC
CDR3 protein: CASSRLASSSYEQYF

J gene: TRBJ1-1
V gene: TRBV5-6
D gene: .
clone size: .
CDR3 DNA: TGTGCCAGCAGCTTAAGGAACAGGAACACTGAAGCTTTCTTT
CDR3 protein: CASSLRNRNTEAFF

J gene: TRBJ1-5
V gene: TRBV2
D gene: .
clone size: .
CDR3 DNA: TGTGCCAGCAGACTTAGAGAAGGGGAAAATCAGCCCCAGCATTTT
CDR3 protein: CASRLREGENQPQHF

J gene: TRBJ1-2
V gene: TRBV2
D gene: .
clone size: .
CDR3 DNA: TGTGCCAGCAGCCTAGACAGGACTCGTGGCTACACCTTC
CDR3 protein: CASSLDRTRGYTF

J gene: TRBJ1-6
V gene: TRBV10-2
D gene: .
clone size: .
CDR3 DNA: TGCGCCAGCAGTGAGCTGGTGGACGGGCTGGGCAGTTCACCCCTCCACTTT
CDR3 protein: CASSELVDGLGSSPLHF

J gene: TRBJ2-6
V gene: TRBV28
D gene: .
clone size: .
CDR3 DNA: TGTGCCAGCAGTTTCTCCGGCTCTGGGGCCAACGTCCTGACTTTC
CDR3 protein: CASSFSGSGANVLTF

J gene: TRBJ1-6
V gene: TRBV19
D gene: TRBD1
clone size: .
CDR3 DNA: TGTGCCAGTAGTTTGGGACAGACTAATTCACCCCTCCACTTT
CDR3 protein: CASSLGQTNSPLHF

J gene: TRBJ2-3
V gene: TRBV7-2
D gene: .
clone size: .
CDR3 DNA: TGTGCCAGCAGCCCCCGCCAGAGCAGCACAGATACGCAGTATTTT
CDR3 protein: CASSPRQSSTDTQYF

J gene: TRBJ2-7
V gene: TRBV4-3
D gene: TRBD2
clone size: once
CDR3 DNA: TGCGCCAGCAGCCAAGATAGGCCTAGCGGGAACCACGAGCAGTACTTC
CDR3 protein: CASSQDRPSGNHEQYF

J gene: TRBJ2-1
V gene: TRBV4-3
D gene: TRBD2
clone size: .
CDR3 DNA: TGCGCCAGCAGCCAACTGGGACTAGCGGGAGGGAATGAGCAGTTCTTC
CDR3 protein: CASSQLGLAGGNEQFF

J gene: TRBJ2-5
V gene: TRBV30
D gene: TRBD2
clone size: .
CDR3 DNA: TGTGCCTCTAACCCGGGGGGAGGCGGGAAGACCCAGTACTTC
CDR3 protein: CASNPGGGGKTQYF

J gene: TRBJ2-4
V gene: TRBV5-1
D gene: TRBD1
clone size: .
CDR3 DNA: TGCGCCAGCAGCTTGGGGCAGAGACAGGGAAATACCATTCAGTACTTC
CDR3 protein: CASSLGQRQGNTIQYF

J gene: TRBJ2-5
V gene: TRBV5-4
D gene: TRBD2
clone size: .
CDR3 DNA: TGTGCCAGCAGCCTTGCTATAGCGGGGCAAGAGACCCAGTACTTC
CDR3 protein: CASSLAIAGQETQYF

J gene: TRBJ2-5
V gene: TRBV6-5
D gene: TRBD2
clone size: .
CDR3 DNA: TGTGCCAGCAGGGCCACTAGCGCGGAGACCCAGTACTTC
CDR3 protein: CASRATSAETQYF

J gene: TRBJ2-1
V gene: TRBV5-1
D gene: TRBD2
clone size: .
CDR3 DNA: TGCGCCAGCAGCGGACGGGGACTAAAGGATGAGCAGTTCTTC
CDR3 protein: CASSGRGLKDEQFF

J gene: TRBJ2-1
V gene: TRBV5-8
D gene: .
clone size: .
CDR3 DNA: TGTGCCAGCAGCTTTAACGGCTACAATGAGCAGTTCTTC
CDR3 protein: CASSFNGYNEQFF

J gene: TRBJ2-5
V gene: TRBV5-1
D gene: .
clone size: .
CDR3 DNA: TGCGCCAGCAGCCAGGACGATCAAGAGACCCAGTACTTC
CDR3 protein: CASSQDDQETQYF

J gene: TRBJ2-5
V gene: TRBV2
D gene: TRBD1
clone size: .
CDR3 DNA: TGTGCCAGCAGTCCAGGATACGACAGGGGGCAAGAGACCCAGTACTTC
CDR3 protein: CASSPGYDRGQETQYF

J gene: TRBJ2-2
V gene: TRBV6-5
D gene: TRBD2
clone size: .
CDR3 DNA: TGTGCCAGCAGCCAAAGCGGGAGTAGCACCGGGGAGCTGTTTTTT
CDR3 protein: CASSQSGSSTGELFF

J gene: TRBJ2-7
V gene: TRBV7-2
D gene: .
clone size: .
CDR3 DNA: TGTGCCAGCAGCCCGAAATCGGGGGCATACGAGCAGTACTTC
CDR3 protein: CASSPKSGAYEQYF

J gene: TRBJ1-2
V gene: TRBV5-6
D gene: TRBD1
clone size: .
CDR3 DNA: TGTGCCAGCAGCTTGGTTGCGACAGGGGGCAGCTACACCTTC
CDR3 protein: CASSLVATGGSYTF

J gene: TRBJ2-3
V gene: TRBV6-5
D gene: .
clone size: once
CDR3 DNA: TGTGCCAGCAGTTCCACCCCTGTCCCAGATACGCAGTATTTT
CDR3 protein: CASSSTPVPDTQYF

J gene: TRBJ1-4
V gene: TRBV19
D gene: TRBD1
clone size: .
CDR3 DNA: TGTGCCAGTAGCATCAGACAGGGCGGAGGTGAAAAACTGTTTTTT
CDR3 protein: CASSIRQGGGEKLFF

J gene: TRBJ1-2
V gene: TRBV11-2
D gene: .
clone size: .
CDR3 DNA: TGTGCCAGCAGCTTAGTCGGGTCGGCAGCTAACTATGGCTACACCTTC
CDR3 protein: CASSLVGSAANYGYTF

J gene: TRBJ2-5
V gene: TRBV9
D gene: .
clone size: .
CDR3 DNA: TGTGCCAGCAGCGTAGGCCCCTCCCAAGAGACCCAGTACTTC
CDR3 protein: CASSVGPSQETQYF

J gene: TRBJ2-7
V gene: TRBV27
D gene: .
clone size: .
CDR3 DNA: TGTGCCAGCAGGGGGAGCCGGAGGGTGGGTGTTGCCGAGCAGTACTTC
CDR3 protein: CASRGSRRVGVAEQYF

J gene: TRBJ2-3
V gene: TRBV2
D gene: .
clone size: .
CDR3 DNA: TGTGCCAGCAGTGAAAGGTCGGGAGCCGCAGATACGCAGTATTTT
CDR3 protein: CASSERSGAADTQYF

J gene: TRBJ2-2
V gene: TRBV5-1
D gene: .
clone size: .
CDR3 DNA: TGCGCCAGCAGCTTGTCCGTCCCCGGAACCGGGGAGCTGTTTTTT
CDR3 protein: CASSLSVPGTGELFF

J gene: TRBJ1-5
V gene: TRBV30
D gene: .
clone size: .
CDR3 DNA: TGTGCCTGGAGTGTACATGGGGGACAGCCCCAGCATTTT
CDR3 protein: CAWSVHGGQPQHF

J gene: TRBJ2-2
V gene: TRBV10-3
D gene: .
clone size: .
CDR3 DNA: TGTGCCATCAGTGAGTCTTCCGCGGCCCATGGGAACACCGGGGAGCTGTTTTTT
CDR3 protein: CAISESSAAHGNTGELFF